What follows are 6 T cell receptor beta chains derived from one specimen sequenced in a study of response to subunit inactivated influenza vaccine. Each CDR3 protein is one row after TCRdb ran MiXCR on the RT-PCR reads. Among about 190,000 distinct CDR3 sequences listed, approximately 15% were seen once. The starting material was CD8+ T cells sorted from PBMCs, obtained more than 4 days after vaccination. The source of these receptors is a man in his forties or fifties who received an inactivated influenza vaccine.

For the CDR3, the DNA is TGCAGCGTTGAAGGCATCCCCGGCGCTGGAAACACCATATATTTT. This translates into CSVEGIPGAGNTIYF. The chain recombines TRBV29-1 with TRBJ1-3, with D hard to call. Germline CDR1 reads SQVTM; CDR2 reads ANQGSEA. Trimming stripped 1 base from V and 2 bases from J, with 12 bases between. The CDR3 extends over 15 amino acids.

The chain couples TRBV11-2 to TRBJ2-5; TRBD2 is a possible D gene (6 bases). The V end lost 2 bases, the J end lost 4 bases, and 14 bases lay between the germline ends. Germline CDR1 and CDR2: SGHAT and FQNNGV. The CDR3 consists of 15 residues. This CDR3 reads CASSLIGGAGETQYF. In nucleotides, the CDR3 is TGTGCCAGCAGCTTAATCGGCGGGGCGGGAGAGACCCAGTACTTC.

To note about this clonotype: At one of its ends the junction is not consistent with the germline gene, which may arise from a read error. The V gene is TRBV2, the J gene TRBJ2-1; 10 bases fit TRBD2. Germline V gene data show CDR1 as SNHLY and CDR2 as FYNNEI. The CDR3 runs 18 residues. CDR3 residues: CACSGLSGGPSSYNEQFF. CDR3 coding DNA: TGTGCCTGCAGCGGCCTTAGCGGGGGGCCGAGCTCCTACAATGAGCAGTTCTTC.

The genes are TRBV5-1 and TRBJ2-5; the D gene is possibly TRBD1 (5 bases). Trimming left V 2 bases short and J 5 bases short, with 16 bases between. This CDR3 spans 15 amino acids. The germline gives CDR1 SGHRS, CDR2 YFSETQ. CDR3 amino acids: CASSFHGAAMETQYF. The DNA of the CDR3 is TGCGCCAGCAGCTTCCATGGGGCTGCCATGGAGACCCAGTACTTC.

The chain uses TRBV7-9 and TRBJ1-5; no firm D call. Trimming pared 5 bases from V and 5 bases from J, leaving 13 bases between. CDR1 and CDR2 from the germline V gene are SEHNR and FQNEAQ (reference sequence). This CDR3 comprises 14 residues. The DNA for the CDR3 is TGTGCCAGCAGCCCTAGGGAGGGCTATCAGCCCCAGCATTTT. The encoded protein is CASSPREGYQPQHF.

The chain recombines TRBV20-1 with TRBJ2-2, with 7 bases matching TRBD1. V shed 5 bases, J shed 4 bases, and the junction held 7 bases outside the gene matches. The CDR3 is made up of 14 amino acids. From germline, CDR1 is DFQATT and CDR2 SNEGSKA (reference sequence). CDR3 region: CSASDRAGTGELFF. The CDR3 region has the DNA TGCAGTGCTTCTGACAGGGCGGGCACCGGGGAGCTGTTTTTT.